This entry concerns a single T cell receptor beta chain. Other DNA sequences in this sample translate to the same CDR3. This record belongs to a study of shared clonotypes between healthy human individuals. Produced via immunoSEQ multiplex PCR; TCRdb's table is partial and in-frame only. The table shows about a million clones, with about 72% occurring only once. The sample taken for sequencing was memory CD4+ T cells from PBMCs. Subset given: CD45RA-negative fraction. The source is a man aged 18-30 years in good health. Some clones in this sample may be carry-over from other donors' samples.

The CDR3 spells CASSLVSYNEQFF. The CDR3 DNA follows: TGTGCCAGCAGCTTAGTCAGCTACAATGAGCAGTTCTTC. The chain couples TRBV11-3 to TRBJ2-1; D unresolved. This CDR3 spans 13 amino acids. Germline assignment: CDR1 SGHNT and CDR2 YENEEA. The V gene lost 1 base and the J gene lost 3 bases, with 4 bases spanning the gap.